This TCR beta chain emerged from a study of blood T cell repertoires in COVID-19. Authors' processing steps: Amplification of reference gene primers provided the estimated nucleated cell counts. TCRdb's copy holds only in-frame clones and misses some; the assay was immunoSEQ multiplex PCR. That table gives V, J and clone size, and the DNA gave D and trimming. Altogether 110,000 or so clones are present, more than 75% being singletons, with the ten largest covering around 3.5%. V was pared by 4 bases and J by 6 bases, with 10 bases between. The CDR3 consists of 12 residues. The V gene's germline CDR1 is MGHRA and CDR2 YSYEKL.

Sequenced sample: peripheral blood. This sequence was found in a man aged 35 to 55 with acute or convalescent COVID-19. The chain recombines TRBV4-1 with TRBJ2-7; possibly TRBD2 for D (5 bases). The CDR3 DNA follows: TGCGCCAGCAGCCCCATTCGGGGCGAGCAGTACTTC. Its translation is CASSPIRGEQYF.